This TCR beta chain was found in a study of follicular helper T cells after annual influenza vaccination. Study background: Across the 2013-2014, 2014-2015 and 2015-2016 vaccination seasons, some subjects were resampled.

The V and J ends lost 2 bases and 5 bases, in that order; junction bases with no gene match: 3. CDR3 length: 14 residues. Germline values: CDR1 WSHSY, CDR2 SAAADI. Specified time point: 2015-2016 season, 7 days after influenza vaccination. TCRdb's copy holds only in-frame clones and misses some; the assay was immunoSEQ multiplex PCR. The table shows around 11,000 clones, with 80% to 90% occurring only once. The sequencing used CXCR5+ CD38- circulating T follicular helper cells from blood, collected 7 days after influenza vaccination. Described subset: circulating Tfh, non-naive CD4+CXCR5+PD-1+ (ICOS+CD38+ or ICOS-CD38-). The sequence came from an adult who received the influenza vaccine. This chain joins TRBV10-2 and TRBJ2-3, with TRBD2 identical over 8 bases. The CDR3 loop is CASSEGLAIDTQYF. Written as DNA, the CDR3 is TGCGCCAGCAGTGAGGGACTAGCAATAGATACGCAGTATTTT.